This T cell receptor (beta chain) originates from a study of control samples from healthy donors and cancer patients. This clone occurred a few times. V was pared by 4 bases and J by 1 base, with 5 bases between. This CDR3 region has 12 residues. Germline CDR1 SGHVS, CDR2 FNYEAQ. Assay: immunoSEQ multiplex PCR; the TCRdb copy retains only in-frame clones and omits some. The table records tens of thousands of clones, 79% of them present only once. The sample consisted of PBMCs. This TCR was sampled from a man aged 60-69 years with head and neck cancer. The V and J genes are TRBV7-6 and TRBJ2-7; D remains ambiguous. The CDR3 nucleotides read TGTGCCAGCAGCTCCTTGTCCTACGAGCAGTACTTC. Translating it yields CASSSLSYEQYF. Full variable domain (outside the CDR3, taken from reference TRBV7-6 and TRBJ2-7): GAGVSQSPRYKVTKRGQDVALRCDPISGHVSLYWYRQALGQGPEFLTYFNYEAQQDKSGLPNDRFSAERPEGSISTLTIQRTEQRDSAMYRCASSSLSYEQYFGPGTRLTVT.